Below, 14 T cell receptor beta chains from the same sample are listed, as sequenced in a study of cytomegalovirus exposure and HLA in healthy donors. It was with 60 Vbeta and 13 Jbeta primers that the PCR ran. The protocol was immunoSEQ multiplex PCR, while the TCRdb copy is restricted to in-frame clones and leaves out a portion. The top ten clones hold around 1.5% of a sample with fewer than 65,000 clones, about 90% of them seen once. Sequencing used PBMCs. Receptors originate from a man aged 18 to 29 in good health and CMV-seronegative.

This sequence joins TRBV7-2 and TRBJ2-2; 11 bases match TRBD2. Germline CDR1 reads SGHTA; CDR2 reads FQGNSA. The length of the CDR3 is 16 residues. V lost 2 bases and J lost 5; bases outside the gene matches: 4. CDR3 nucleotides: TGTGCCAGCAGCTTATACCTAGCGGGGGGTACCGGGGAGCTGTTTTTT. The encoded protein is CASSLYLAGGTGELFF.

The chain has TRBV9 and TRBJ1-1; a possible D gene is TRBD1 (6 bases). From germline, CDR1 is SGDLS and CDR2 YYNGEE. Trimming left V 2 bases short and J 2 bases short, with 13 bases between. This CDR3 is 15 amino acids long. The CDR3 reads CASSVRGGVNTEAFF. CDR3 in DNA: TGTGCCAGCAGCGTGCGAGGGGGGGTTAACACTGAAGCTTTCTTT. The variable domain in full, completed from reference TRBV9 and TRBJ1-1, reads DSGVTQTPKHLITATGQRVTLRCSPRSGDLSVYWYQQSLDQGLQFLIQYYNGEERAKGNILERFSAQQFPDLHSELNLSSLELGDSALYFCASSVRGGVNTEAFFGQGTRLTVV.

This clone was observed a single time. V and J are TRBV29-1 and TRBJ2-5, with TRBD1 matching 7 bases. V trimming: 2 bases; J trimming: 5 bases; junction bases outside the gene matches: 5. The CDR3 contains 13 residues. Germline V gives CDR1 SQVTM, CDR2 ANQGSEA. The CDR3 DNA sequence: TGCAGCGTTGAAAAGGGGGCGGGTGAGACCCAGTACTTC. Translation: CSVEKGAGETQYF.

The chain joins TRBV9 to TRBJ1-6, with 7 bases fitting TRBD1. CDR3 length equals 18 residues. Losses at the gene ends were 0 bases for V and 0 bases for J; bases not matched to a gene: 6. The germline V gene has CDR1 SGDLS and CDR2 YYNGEE. DNA of the CDR3: TGTGCCAGCAGCGTAGATGGAGGGGGCAGCTCCTATAATTCACCCCTCCACTTT. Amino acids: CASSVDGGGSSYNSPLHF. Looking up the rest from reference TRBV9 and TRBJ1-6 gives the full variable domain: DSGVTQTPKHLITATGQRVTLRCSPRSGDLSVYWYQQSLDQGLQFLIQYYNGEERAKGNILERFSAQQFPDLHSELNLSSLELGDSALYFCASSVDGGGSSYNSPLHFGNGTRLTVT.

The chain has TRBV4-1 and TRBJ1-2, with 8 bases lining up with TRBD1. Germline V CDR1 and CDR2: MGHRA, YSYEKL. This CDR3 contains 13 residues. V lost 2 bases and J lost 8; bases outside the gene matches: 4. CDR3: CASSQQGARGYTF. In DNA, the CDR3 is TGCGCCAGCAGCCAACAGGGGGCGCGGGGCTACACCTTC.

V is TRBV25-1 and J is TRBJ2-7; D perhaps matches TRBD2 (6 bases). CDR1 and CDR2 (germline): MGHDK, SYGVNS. V lost 4 bases to trimming and J lost 6 bases, with 10 bases between them. The CDR3 totals 12 residues. Here the CDR3 reads CASSVGGREQYF. As DNA, the CDR3 is TGTGCCAGCAGTGTCGGGGGTCGCGAGCAGTACTTC.

The chain carries TRBV27 and TRBJ2-7, with a weak D call TRBD1 (5 bases). The V gene's germline CDR1 is MNHEY and CDR2 SMNVEV (reference sequence). This CDR3 is built from 13 residues. The V end was cut by 7 bases, the J end by 5 bases, with 15 bases between. CDR3 region: CASTLAPGHEQYF. The CDR3 bases are TGTGCCAGCACCCTGGCCCCAGGGCACGAGCAGTACTTC.

This clone was seen just once. The chain joins TRBV19 to TRBJ1-5, with TRBD1 as a possible D gene (6 bases). Trimming removed 10 bases at V and 4 bases at J, with 14 bases between. The CDR3 sequence is 13 residues long. Germline CDR1 and CDR2: LNHDA and SQIVND (reference sequence). The DNA for the CDR3 is TGTGCCACTAAAGGACAGTTTAATCAGCCCCAGCATTTT. Residues: CATKGQFNQPQHF.

CDR3: CASSLAVSNQPQHF. In DNA form, the CDR3 reads TGTGCCAGCAGTTTGGCGGTTAGCAATCAGCCCCAGCATTTT. V is TRBV27 and J is TRBJ1-5; D gene uncertain. The CDR3 has 14 residues. Per the germline V gene, CDR1 is MNHEY and CDR2 is SMNVEV (reference sequence). Trimming removed 3 bases from V and 0 bases from J, with 6 bases in between.

The CDR3 here is CASRPLGGGGNEQFF. The CDR3 DNA sequence: TGCGCCAGCAGGCCCCTCGGCGGGGGGGGAAATGAGCAGTTCTTC. V and J are TRBV5-1 and TRBJ2-1; 9 nucleotides line up with TRBD2. Germline assignment: CDR1 SGHRS and CDR2 YFSETQ. Losses at the gene ends were 5 bases for V and 7 bases for J; bases not matched to a gene: 10. The CDR3 extends over 15 amino acids.

This clone occurred a few times. The chain uses TRBV6-1 and TRBJ1-6; 7 bases map to TRBD1. The CDR3 spans 14 residues. Trimming cost V 5 bases and J 7 bases; bases outside gene matches: 5. Germline lookup yields CDR1 MNHNS and CDR2 SASEGT. The CDR3 reads CASSRGPENSPLHF. CDR3 nucleotide sequence: TGTGCCAGCAGTAGGGGGCCCGAAAATTCACCCCTCCACTTT.

The chain joins TRBV18 to TRBJ2-2, with D perhaps matching TRBD1 (5 bases). Per germline, CDR1 KGHSH and CDR2 LQKENI. V was pared by 3 bases and J by 1 base, with 12 bases between. CDR3 length: 16 amino acids. CDR3 region: CASSPARTQNTGELFF. The CDR3 DNA reads TGTGCCAGCTCACCTGCTCGGACACAGAACACCGGGGAGCTGTTTTTT.

CDR3 residues: CASSFQNTEAFF. CDR3 nucleotide sequence: TGTGCCAGCAGCTTTCAAAACACTGAAGCTTTCTTT. The chain combines TRBV13 with TRBJ1-1; D is unclear. CDR1 is PRHDT and CDR2 is FYEKMQ in the germline V gene (reference sequence). Trimming stripped 3 bases from V and 2 bases from J, with 4 bases between. The CDR3 loop spans 12 amino acids.

The rearrangement links TRBV5-1 to TRBJ2-7; perhaps TRBD1 as D (6 bases). The ends were cut back, 8 bases at V and 5 bases at J, with 23 bases in the middle. Looked up from germline, CDR1 is SGHRS and CDR2 is YFSETQ. The CDR3 is 15 amino acids. CDR3 DNA sequence: TGCGCCAGTAATTTCCGGTCGGGACACGGTAACGAGCAGTACTTC. Amino acids: CASNFRSGHGNEQYF. Combining the CDR3 with reference TRBV5-1 and TRBJ2-7 gives the whole variable domain KAGVTQTPRYLIKTRGQQVTLSCSPISGHRSVSWYQQTPGQGLQFLFEYFSETQRNKGNFPGRFSGRQFSNSRSEMNVSTLELGDSALYLCASNFRSGHGNEQYFGPGTRLTVT.